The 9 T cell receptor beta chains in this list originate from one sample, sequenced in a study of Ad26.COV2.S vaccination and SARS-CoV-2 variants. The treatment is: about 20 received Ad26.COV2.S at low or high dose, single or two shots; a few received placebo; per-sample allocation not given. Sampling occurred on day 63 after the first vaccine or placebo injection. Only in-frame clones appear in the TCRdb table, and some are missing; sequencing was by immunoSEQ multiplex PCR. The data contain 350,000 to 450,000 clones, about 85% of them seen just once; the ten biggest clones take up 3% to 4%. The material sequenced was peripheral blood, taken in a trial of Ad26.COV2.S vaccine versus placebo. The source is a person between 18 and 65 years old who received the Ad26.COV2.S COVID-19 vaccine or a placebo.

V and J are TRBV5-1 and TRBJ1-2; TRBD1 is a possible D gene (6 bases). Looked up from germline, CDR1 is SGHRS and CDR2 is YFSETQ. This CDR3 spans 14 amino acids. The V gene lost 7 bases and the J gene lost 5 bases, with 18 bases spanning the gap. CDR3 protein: CASRTGLSQYGYTF. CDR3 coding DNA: TGCGCCAGCCGTACAGGGCTCAGTCAATATGGCTACACCTTC.

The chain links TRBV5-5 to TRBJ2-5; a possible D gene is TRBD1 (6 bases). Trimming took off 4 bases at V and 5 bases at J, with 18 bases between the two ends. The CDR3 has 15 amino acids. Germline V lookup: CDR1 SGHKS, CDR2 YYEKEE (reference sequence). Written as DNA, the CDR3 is TGTGCCAGCAGCCTTGGACAGACCATGGGGGAGACCCAGTACTTC. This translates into CASSLGQTMGETQYF.

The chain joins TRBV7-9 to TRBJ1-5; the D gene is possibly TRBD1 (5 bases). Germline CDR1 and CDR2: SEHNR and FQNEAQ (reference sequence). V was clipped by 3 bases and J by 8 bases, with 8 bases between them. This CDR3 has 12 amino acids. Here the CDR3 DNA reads TGTGCCAGCAGCTTGGGGGTGGAGCCCCAGCATTTT. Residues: CASSLGVEPQHF.

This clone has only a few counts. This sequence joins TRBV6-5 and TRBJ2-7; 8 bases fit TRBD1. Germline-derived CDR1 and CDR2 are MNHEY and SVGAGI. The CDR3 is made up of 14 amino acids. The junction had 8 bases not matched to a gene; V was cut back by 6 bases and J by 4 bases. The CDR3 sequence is CASSQDRGWYEQYF. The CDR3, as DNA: TGTGCCAGCAGCCAAGACAGGGGTTGGTACGAGCAGTACTTC.

The CDR3, as DNA: TGTGCCAGCAGCTTCCGGCTGAACACTGAAGCTTTCTTT. This sequence encodes CASSFRLNTEAFF. The gene calls are TRBV7-2 and TRBJ1-1; D remains ambiguous. This CDR3 contains 13 residues. Between the trimmed V and J ends, which lost 3 bases and 0 bases, there was a span of 5 bases. Per the germline V gene, CDR1 is SGHTA and CDR2 is FQGNSA.

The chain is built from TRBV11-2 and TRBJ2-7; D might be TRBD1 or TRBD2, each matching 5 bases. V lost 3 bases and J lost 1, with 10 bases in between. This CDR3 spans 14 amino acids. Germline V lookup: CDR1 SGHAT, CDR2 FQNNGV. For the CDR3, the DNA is TGTGCCAGCAGCTTGGGGGTTGAATCCTACGAGCAGTACTTC. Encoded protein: CASSLGVESYEQYF.

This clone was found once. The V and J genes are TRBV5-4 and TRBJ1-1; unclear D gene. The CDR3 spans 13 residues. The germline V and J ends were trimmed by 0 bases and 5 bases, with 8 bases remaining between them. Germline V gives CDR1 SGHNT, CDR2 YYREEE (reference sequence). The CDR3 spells CASSLEGRTEAFF. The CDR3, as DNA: TGTGCCAGCAGCTTGGAGGGCCGGACTGAAGCTTTCTTT.

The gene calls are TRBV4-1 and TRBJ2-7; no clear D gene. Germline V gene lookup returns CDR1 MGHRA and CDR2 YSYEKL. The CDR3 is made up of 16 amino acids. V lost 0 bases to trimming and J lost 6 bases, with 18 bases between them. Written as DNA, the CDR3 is TGCGCCAGCAGCCAAGATATTTCCCCGGGTCCTCGCGAGCAGTACTTC. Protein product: CASSQDISPGPREQYF.

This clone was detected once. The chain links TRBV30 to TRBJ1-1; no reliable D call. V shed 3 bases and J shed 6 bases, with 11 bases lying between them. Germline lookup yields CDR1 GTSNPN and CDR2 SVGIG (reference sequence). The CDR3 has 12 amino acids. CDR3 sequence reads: CAWSLRGSEAFF. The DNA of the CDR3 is TGTGCCTGGAGCCTGCGGGGTTCTGAAGCTTTCTTT.